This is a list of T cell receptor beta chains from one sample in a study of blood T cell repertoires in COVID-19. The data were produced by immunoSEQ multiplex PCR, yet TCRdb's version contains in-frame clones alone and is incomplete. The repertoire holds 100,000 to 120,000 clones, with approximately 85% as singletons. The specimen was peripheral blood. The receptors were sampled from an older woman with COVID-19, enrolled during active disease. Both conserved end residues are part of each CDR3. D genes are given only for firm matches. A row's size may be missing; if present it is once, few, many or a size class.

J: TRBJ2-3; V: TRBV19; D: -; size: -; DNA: TGTGCCAGTAGTCCCACAGGCGCAGATACGCAGTATTTT; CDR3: CASSPTGADTQYF
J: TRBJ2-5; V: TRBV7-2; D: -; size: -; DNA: TGTGCCAGCAGCTCCCCGGGGAGGGAGACCCAGTACTTC; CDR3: CASSSPGRETQYF
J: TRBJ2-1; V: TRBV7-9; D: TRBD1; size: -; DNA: TGTGCCAGCAGCTCGGACAGGAATGAGCAGTTCTTC; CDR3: CASSSDRNEQFF
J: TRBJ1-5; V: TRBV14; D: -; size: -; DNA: TGTGCCAGCAGCCAGTTCCTCAATCAGCCCCAGCATTTT; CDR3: CASSQFLNQPQHF
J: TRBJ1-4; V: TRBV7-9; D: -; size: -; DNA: TGTGCCAGCAGCTTAGGTCGTGAAAAACTGTTTTTT; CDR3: CASSLGREKLFF
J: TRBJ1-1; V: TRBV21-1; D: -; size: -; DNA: TGTGCCAGCAGCAAGGGGAGCCTGAACACTGAAGCTTTCTTT; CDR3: CASSKGSLNTEAFF
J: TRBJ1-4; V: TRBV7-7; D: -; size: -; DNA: TGTGCTAGCAGTCAACCGGTGGGCAAAGCAACTAATGAAAAACTGTTTTTT; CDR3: CASSQPVGKATNEKLFF
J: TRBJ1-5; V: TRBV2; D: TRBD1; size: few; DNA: TGTGCCAGCAGCGGGGGACAGGCCCGCAATCAGCCCCAGCATTTT; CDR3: CASSGGQARNQPQHF
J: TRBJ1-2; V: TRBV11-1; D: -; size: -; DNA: TGTGCCAGCAGCTCTACAGCTAACTATGGCTACACCTTC; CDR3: CASSSTANYGYTF
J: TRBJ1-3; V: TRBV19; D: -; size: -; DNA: TGTGCCAGTAGTATTTATTTCGGACAAGTTGAGGCTGGAAACACCATATATTTT; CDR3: CASSIYFGQVEAGNTIYF
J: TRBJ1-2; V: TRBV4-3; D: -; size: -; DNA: TGCGCCAGCAGCCGGGTTCTAAACCCAGGCGAAAACTTCTATGGCTACACCTTC; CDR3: CASSRVLNPGENFYGYTF
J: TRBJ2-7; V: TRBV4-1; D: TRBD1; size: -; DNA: TGCGCCAGCAGCCAGCTGGGGACAGTCTACGAGCAGTACTTC; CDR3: CASSQLGTVYEQYF
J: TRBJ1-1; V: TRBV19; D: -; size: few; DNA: TGTGCCAGTAGTCCCCGGGAGGAGAACACTGAAGCTTTCTTT; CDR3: CASSPREENTEAFF
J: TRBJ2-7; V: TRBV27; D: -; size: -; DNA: TGTGCCAGCGGGGACACCGAATACGAGCAGTACTTC; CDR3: CASGDTEYEQYF
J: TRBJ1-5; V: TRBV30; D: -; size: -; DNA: TGTGCCTGGAGTCCCCGGGGTGGGAGTCAGCCCCAGCATTTT; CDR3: CAWSPRGGSQPQHF
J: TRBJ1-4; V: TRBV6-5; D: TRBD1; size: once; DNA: TGTGCCAGCGACCTTGGGACAGGGGTTAATGAAAAACTGTTTTTT; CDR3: CASDLGTGVNEKLFF
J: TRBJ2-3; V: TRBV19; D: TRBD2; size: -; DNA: TGTGCCAGTAGTATCGGGGGGGTCACAGATACGCAGTATTTT; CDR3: CASSIGGVTDTQYF